The 10 T cell receptor beta chains given below trace back to one sample, sequenced in a study of shared clonotypes between healthy human individuals. CD45RO-negative cells were positively selected for CCR7, leaving out terminally differentiated effector memory CD45RA+ cells. Sequencing used immunoSEQ multiplex PCR; TCRdb keeps in-frame clones, though not all of them. Of millions of clones in the sample, less than 95% are singletons; the top ten hold 1% to 1.3%. Sequences were obtained from naive CD8+ T cells sorted from blood. The receptors derive from a man aged 18 to 35 in good health.

The chain joins TRBV5-6 to TRBJ2-7, with unresolved D. The length of the CDR3 is 13 residues. Germline V CDR1 and CDR2: SGHDT, YYEEEE. Between the trimmed V and J ends, which lost 2 bases and 5 bases, there was a span of 11 bases. The DNA of the CDR3 is TGTGCCAGCAGCTTAGATGACGGTGACGAGCAGTACTTC. It encodes CASSLDDGDEQYF.

This rearrangement joins TRBV7-9 to TRBJ1-3; D is unclear. The germline V gene has CDR1 SEHNR and CDR2 FQNEAQ (reference sequence). The CDR3 covers 13 residues. V gave up 6 bases and J gave up 6 bases, with 12 bases separating them. The CDR3 spells CASRPGSPNTIYF. The CDR3 DNA sequence: TGTGCCAGCAGACCAGGCAGCCCAAACACCATATATTTT.

J is TRBJ1-2 and V is TRBV19, with D possibly matching TRBD1 (6 bases). Looked up from germline, CDR1 is LNHDA and CDR2 is SQIVND (reference sequence). Trimming left V 7 bases short and J 2 bases short, with 14 bases between. There are 14 residues in the CDR3. The CDR3 reads CASTLGGENYGYTF. DNA of the CDR3: TGTGCCAGTACTCTAGGGGGGGAGAACTATGGCTACACCTTC.

V gene TRBV6-1 combines with J gene TRBJ1-1, with D possibly being TRBD1 (6 bases). Germline values: CDR1 MNHNS, CDR2 SASEGT. CDR3 length: 10 amino acids. Trimming cost V 6 bases and J 7 bases, with 6 bases left between them. The CDR3, as DNA: TGTGCCAGCAGGGACAGTGAAGCTTTCTTT. Translation gives CASRDSEAFF.

The gene calls are TRBV27 and TRBJ2-1, with 13 bases identical to TRBD2. Trimming at V came to 2 bases and at J to 6 bases, leaving 4 bases not matched to a gene. The CDR3 covers 16 residues. Per the germline V gene, CDR1 is MNHEY and CDR2 is SMNVEV (reference sequence). The CDR3 bases are TGTGCCAGCAGTTTAATCACTAGCGGGGGGGCCAATGAGCAGTTCTTC. Its translation: CASSLITSGGANEQFF.

V is TRBV27 and J is TRBJ2-7; 7 nucleotides match TRBD2. Germline lookup yields CDR1 MNHEY and CDR2 SMNVEV (reference sequence). This CDR3 has 14 amino acids. The junction had 8 bases not matched to a gene; V was cut back by 3 bases and J by 6 bases. The CDR3 DNA reads as TGTGCCAGCAGTTTTGGACTAGGATTTGGCGAGCAGTACTTC. Its translation: CASSFGLGFGEQYF.

On this clone: At the DNA level, this CDR3 is encoded by other sequences in the same sample as well. The chain is built from TRBV6-5 and TRBJ1-1; possibly TRBD1 for D (6 bases). CDR1 and CDR2 from the germline V gene are MNHEY and SVGAGI. Between the trimmed V and J ends, which lost 0 bases and 5 bases, there was a span of 10 bases. The CDR3 extends over 14 amino acids. The CDR3 loop is CASSYSGGWTEAFF. CDR3 sequence (DNA): TGTGCCAGCAGTTACTCAGGGGGGTGGACTGAAGCTTTCTTT.

The rearrangement uses TRBV4-1 and TRBJ2-1; D not resolved. Trimming removed 1 base at V and 8 bases at J, with 12 bases between. CDR3 length: 14 amino acids. CDR1 MGHRA and CDR2 YSYEKL come from the germline V gene. The CDR3 is CASSQVAGPDEQFF. CDR3 nucleotide sequence: TGCGCCAGCAGCCAAGTGGCTGGCCCCGATGAGCAGTTCTTC.

This chain links TRBV5-4 with TRBJ2-7; 7 nucleotides agree with TRBD2. The CDR3 covers 16 residues. Unmatched junction bases numbered 9, after V lost 3 bases and J lost 0 bases. The germline CDR1 and CDR2 sequences are SGHNT and YYREEE (reference sequence). The CDR3 DNA reads as TGTGCCAGCAGCTCACCGACTAGCCGCCCCTCCTACGAGCAGTACTTC. Protein: CASSSPTSRPSYEQYF.

The chain couples TRBV27 to TRBJ2-7; TRBD1 matches 10 bases. The CDR3 is 15 residues long. V shed 4 bases, J shed 3 bases, and the junction held 6 bases outside the gene matches. Germline V gives CDR1 MNHEY, CDR2 SMNVEV (reference sequence). CDR3 loop: CASSSVGTGVYEQYF. In DNA form, the CDR3 reads TGTGCCAGCAGTTCAGTCGGGACAGGGGTCTACGAGCAGTACTTC.